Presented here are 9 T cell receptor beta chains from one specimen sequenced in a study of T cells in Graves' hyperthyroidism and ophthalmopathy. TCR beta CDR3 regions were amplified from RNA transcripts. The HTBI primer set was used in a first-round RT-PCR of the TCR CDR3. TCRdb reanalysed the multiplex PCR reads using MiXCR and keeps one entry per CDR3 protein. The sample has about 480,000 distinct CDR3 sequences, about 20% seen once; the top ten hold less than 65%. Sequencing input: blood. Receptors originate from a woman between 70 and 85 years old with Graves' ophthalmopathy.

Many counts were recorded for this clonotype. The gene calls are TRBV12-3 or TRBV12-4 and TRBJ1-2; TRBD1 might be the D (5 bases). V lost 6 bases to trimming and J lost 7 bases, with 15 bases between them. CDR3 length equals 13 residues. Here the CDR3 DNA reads TGTGCCAGCAGCACCGGGACCCGTTTTGGCTACACCTTC. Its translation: CASSTGTRFGYTF.

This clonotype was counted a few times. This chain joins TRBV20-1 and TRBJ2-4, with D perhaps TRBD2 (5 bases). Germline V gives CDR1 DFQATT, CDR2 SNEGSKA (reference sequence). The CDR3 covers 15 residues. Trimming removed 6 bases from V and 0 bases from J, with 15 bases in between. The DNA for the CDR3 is TGCAGTGCCCGTAGGCGGGCTCTAGCCAAAAACATTCAGTACTTC. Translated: CSARRRALAKNIQYF.

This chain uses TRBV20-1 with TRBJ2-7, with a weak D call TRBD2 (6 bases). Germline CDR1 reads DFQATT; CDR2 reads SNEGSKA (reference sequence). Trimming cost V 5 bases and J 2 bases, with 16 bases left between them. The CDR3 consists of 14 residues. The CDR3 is CSAPVWRETYEQYF. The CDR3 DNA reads TGCAGTGCTCCCGTTTGGAGGGAGACCTACGAGCAGTACTTC.

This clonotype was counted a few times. The CDR3, as DNA: TGTGCCACCAGTGAGACGGGACACGATGGGGAGCAGTACTTC. Translating gives CATSETGHDGEQYF. V gene TRBV24-1 combines with J gene TRBJ2-7, with D possibly being TRBD1 (6 bases). The V end was cut by 4 bases, the J end by 7 bases, with 16 bases between. Per germline, CDR1 KGHDR and CDR2 SFDVKD. This CDR3 comprises 14 residues.

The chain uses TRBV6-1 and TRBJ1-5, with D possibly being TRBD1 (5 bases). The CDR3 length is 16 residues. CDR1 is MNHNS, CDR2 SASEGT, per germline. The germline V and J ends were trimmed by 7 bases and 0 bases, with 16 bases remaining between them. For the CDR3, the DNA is TGTGCCAGCAACTCGCGGGGGGGGGATAGCAATCAGCCCCAGCATTTT. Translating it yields CASNSRGGDSNQPQHF.

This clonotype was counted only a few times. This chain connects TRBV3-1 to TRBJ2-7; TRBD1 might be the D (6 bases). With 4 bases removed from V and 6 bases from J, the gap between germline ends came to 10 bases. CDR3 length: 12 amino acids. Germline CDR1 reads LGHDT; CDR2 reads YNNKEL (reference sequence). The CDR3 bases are TGTGCCAGCAGCCCGTCAGGGGCCGAGCAGTACTTC. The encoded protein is CASSPSGAEQYF.

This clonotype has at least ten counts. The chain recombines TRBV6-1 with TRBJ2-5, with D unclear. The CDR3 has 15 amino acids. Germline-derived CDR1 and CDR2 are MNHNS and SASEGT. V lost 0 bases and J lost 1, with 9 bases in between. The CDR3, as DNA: TGTGCCAGCAGTGAAGCGCTTAGGTCCCAAGAGACCCAGTACTTC. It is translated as CASSEALRSQETQYF.

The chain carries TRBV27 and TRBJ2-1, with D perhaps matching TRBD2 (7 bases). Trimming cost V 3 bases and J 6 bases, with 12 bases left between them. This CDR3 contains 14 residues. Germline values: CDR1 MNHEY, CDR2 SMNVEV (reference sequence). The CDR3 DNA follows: TGTGCCAGCAGTTTGAGGGGGGGGAGCAATGAGCAGTTCTTC. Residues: CASSLRGGSNEQFF.

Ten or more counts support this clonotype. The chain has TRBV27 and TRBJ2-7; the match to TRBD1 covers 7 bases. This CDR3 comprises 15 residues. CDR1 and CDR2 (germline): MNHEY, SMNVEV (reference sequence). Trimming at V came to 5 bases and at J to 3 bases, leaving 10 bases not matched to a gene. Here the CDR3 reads CASSPLTGLVYEQYF. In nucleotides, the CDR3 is TGTGCCAGCAGTCCCTTGACAGGGTTGGTCTACGAGCAGTACTTC.